Presented here are 20 T cell receptor beta chains from one specimen sequenced in a study of blood T cell repertoires in COVID-19. Using immunoSEQ multiplex PCR, the repertoire was profiled, and TCRdb retains in-frame clones only, with some absent. The top ten clones hold around 14% of a sample with about 150,000 clones, 85% to 90% of them seen once. Sequencing was performed on peripheral blood. Receptor source: a woman in her thirties or forties with acute or convalescent COVID-19.

The J gene is TRBJ2-3, the V gene TRBV11-3; D might be TRBD2 (6 bases). CDR3 length equals 15 residues. V gave up 0 bases and J gave up 4 bases, with 11 bases separating them. Germline assignment: CDR1 SGHNT and CDR2 YENEEA. In DNA form, the CDR3 reads TGTGCCAGCAGCTTAGAGGGCGGGACTTCAGATACGCAGTATTTT. Translation: CASSLEGGTSDTQYF.

This clone has just one count. This sequence joins TRBV27 and TRBJ2-3; D is ambiguous. Trimming removed 1 base at V and 6 bases at J, with 14 bases between. Germline V gene data show CDR1 as MNHEY and CDR2 as SMNVEV (reference sequence). CDR3 length: 15 amino acids. CDR3 in amino acids: CASSLYVGLPDTQYF. The CDR3 bases are TGTGCCAGCAGTTTATACGTCGGGTTACCGGATACGCAGTATTTT.

This clone was counted a few times. The chain is built from TRBV4-2 and TRBJ2-7; TRBD2 matches 8 bases. Germline V gene lookup returns CDR1 LGHNA and CDR2 YNFKEQ. V lost 1 base, J lost 2 bases, and 7 bases stayed unmatched. CDR3 size: 16 residues. The CDR3 region has the DNA TGTGCCAGCAGCCAAGTTACGGGAGGGACTACCTACGAGCAGTACTTC. It yields the protein CASSQVTGGTTYEQYF.

This clone showed up just a few times. The chain couples TRBV2 to TRBJ2-3; D is perhaps TRBD2 (5 bases). CDR1 SNHLY and CDR2 FYNNEI come from the germline V gene. CDR3 length: 15 amino acids. V was shortened by 6 bases and J by 2 bases, with 15 bases between the two germline ends. DNA for the CDR3: TGTGCCAGCAGGGGTAGCAGGACTTACACAGATACGCAGTATTTT. This codes for CASRGSRTYTDTQYF.

V and J are TRBV5-4 and TRBJ2-1; TRBD1 aligns across 7 bases. The germline gives CDR1 SGHNT, CDR2 YYREEE (reference sequence). V gave up 3 bases and J gave up 8 bases; unmatched junction bases: 5. The CDR3 extends over 13 amino acids. Here the CDR3 DNA reads TGTGCCAGCAGCTGGGGGACAGACGATGAGCAGTTCTTC. It translates to CASSWGTDDEQFF. The variable domain in full, with the rest retrieved from reference TRBV5-4 and TRBJ2-1, is ETGVTQSPTHLIKTRGQQVTLRCSSQSGHNTVSWYQQALGQGPQFIFQYYREEENGRGNFPPRFSGLQFPNYSSELNVNALELDDSALYLCASSWGTDDEQFFGPGTRLTVL.

V is TRBV9 and J is TRBJ2-1; D unclear. The germline CDR1 and CDR2 sequences are SGDLS and YYNGEE. V shed 4 bases and J shed 0 bases, with 14 bases lying between them. The CDR3 loop spans 16 amino acids. Written as DNA, the CDR3 is TGTGCCAGCAGCCCAGGAACATTCAGCTCCTACAATGAGCAGTTCTTC. Protein product: CASSPGTFSSYNEQFF. The full variable domain, with the rest looked up from reference TRBV9 and TRBJ2-1, is DSGVTQTPKHLITATGQRVTLRCSPRSGDLSVYWYQQSLDQGLQFLIQYYNGEERAKGNILERFSAQQFPDLHSELNLSSLELGDSALYFCASSPGTFSSYNEQFFGPGTRLTVL.

This CDR3 is CASSPPQALYGYTF. The DNA for the CDR3 is TGTGCCAGCAGCCCCCCACAGGCTCTCTATGGCTACACCTTC. The V and J genes are TRBV3-1 (or the pseudogene TRBV3-2) and TRBJ1-2; D might be TRBD1 (5 bases). V lost 4 bases and J lost 4, with 13 bases in between. CDR3 length: 14 amino acids. The germline V gene has CDR1 LGHDT and CDR2 YNNKEL (reference sequence).

This clone was recorded a few times. This chain links TRBV28 with TRBJ1-6; D is unclear. Germline V gives CDR1 MDHEN, CDR2 SYDVKM. CDR3 size: 13 residues. V shed 3 bases and J shed 8 bases, with 8 bases lying between them. Here the CDR3 DNA reads TGTGCCAGCAGTTTTGTAGTGGATTCACCCCTCCACTTT. This sequence encodes CASSFVVDSPLHF. Variable domain in full (rest from reference TRBV28 and TRBJ1-6): DVKVTQSSRYLVKRTGEKVFLECVQDMDHENMFWYRQDPGLGLRLIYFSYDVKMKEKGDIPEGYSVSREKKERFSLILESASTNQTSMYLCASSFVVDSPLHFGNGTRLTVT.

The chain has TRBV5-5 and TRBJ2-7, with 8 positions matching TRBD1. Unmatched junction bases numbered 8, after V lost 6 bases and J lost 3 bases. CDR1 and CDR2 (germline): SGHKS, YYEKEE (reference sequence). The CDR3 has 14 residues. This CDR3 reads CASTRTGSVYEQYF. The DNA of the CDR3 is TGTGCCAGCACTCGGACAGGGTCGGTCTACGAGCAGTACTTC.

A note on this clone: The sample contains more than one DNA sequence encoding this CDR3. The V gene is TRBV5-1, the J gene TRBJ2-3, with D possibly matching TRBD1 (6 bases). CDR3 size: 15 residues. Per the germline V gene, CDR1 is SGHRS and CDR2 is YFSETQ. V was cut by 3 bases and J by 0 bases, with 11 bases left in between. The CDR3 sequence: CASSSDRASTDTQYF. In nucleotides, the CDR3 is TGCGCCAGCAGCTCGGACAGAGCTAGCACAGATACGCAGTATTTT.

In its sample, this clone was seen a few times. This sequence joins TRBV3-1 (or the pseudogene TRBV3-2) and TRBJ2-2, with a possible D match to TRBD2 (6 bases). The CDR3 contains 15 residues. V lost 3 bases and J 7 bases, leaving 15 bases between the germline ends. Per the germline V gene, CDR1 is LGHDT and CDR2 is YNNKEL (reference sequence). This CDR3 reads CASSHPGAIGGELFF. The CDR3 DNA sequence: TGTGCCAGCAGCCACCCGGGAGCTATCGGCGGGGAGCTGTTTTTT.

This chain connects TRBV6-5 to TRBJ2-7; D unclear. Per the germline V gene, CDR1 is MNHEY and CDR2 is SVGAGI. This CDR3 contains 13 residues. The V end lost 8 bases, the J end lost 4 bases, and 15 bases lay between the germline ends. CDR3 amino acids: CASRPGAEYEQYF. The CDR3 bases are TGTGCCAGCCGTCCCGGAGCAGAGTACGAGCAGTACTTC.

The chain employs TRBV6-9 and TRBJ2-3, with 9 bases fitting TRBD2. Germline loops: CDR1 MNHGY, CDR2 SVAAGI. CDR3 length: 16 amino acids. With 1 base clipped from V and 6 bases from J, the junction kept 8 bases outside the gene matches. The CDR3 region is CASSYLSSGGFDTQYF. In DNA, the CDR3 is TGTGCCAGCAGTTATTTGTCCAGCGGGGGGTTTGATACGCAGTATTTT.

This clone has just one count. CDR3 region: CSASPIERDYGYTF. In DNA form, the CDR3 reads TGCAGTGCTAGTCCGATTGAGAGGGACTATGGCTACACCTTC. The chain links TRBV20-1 to TRBJ1-2, with D unclear. Trimming left V 3 bases short and J 3 bases short, with 14 bases between. There are 14 residues in the CDR3. Per the germline V gene, CDR1 is DFQATT and CDR2 is SNEGSKA (reference sequence).

The chain is built from TRBV15 and TRBJ2-1; perhaps TRBD2 as D (7 bases). Trimming stripped 0 bases from V and 8 bases from J, with 26 bases between. This CDR3 has 19 residues. CDR1 is LNHNV, CDR2 YYDKDF, per germline (reference sequence). The CDR3 region is CATSRDLSGGGPVWHEQFF. CDR3 DNA sequence: TGTGCCACCAGCAGAGATCTCTCTGGGGGGGGCCCTGTTTGGCATGAGCAGTTCTTC.

The CDR3 reads CASSLTAGSSYNEQFF. The DNA of the CDR3 is TGTGCCAGCAGCTTAACAGCGGGGAGCTCCTACAATGAGCAGTTCTTC. The V and J genes are TRBV7-3 and TRBJ2-1; 7 nucleotides agree with TRBD2. There are 16 residues in the CDR3. CDR1 is SGHTA, CDR2 FQGTGA, per germline. After removal of 0 bases from V and 0 bases from J, the junction contained 2 bases not matched to a gene.

This chain joins TRBV4-2 and TRBJ2-5, with D unresolved. CDR1 is LGHNA and CDR2 is YNFKEQ in the germline V gene. The ends were cut back, 4 bases at V and 2 bases at J, with 8 bases in the middle. This CDR3 contains 13 residues. CDR3 protein: CASSRGRQETQYF. The CDR3 nucleotides read TGTGCCAGCAGCCGAGGCAGACAAGAGACCCAGTACTTC.

This clone has a single count. V and J are TRBV29-1 and TRBJ2-5; 14 bases are shared with TRBD2. The CDR3 contains 15 residues. Germline V gene lookup returns CDR1 SQVTM and CDR2 ANQGSEA. V trimming: 1 base; J trimming: 5 bases; junction bases outside the gene matches: 3. The CDR3, as DNA: TGCAGCGTTGAAGGGACTAGCGGGGGGCCGGAGACCCAGTACTTC. Translating it yields CSVEGTSGGPETQYF.

This chain connects TRBV28 to TRBJ2-3, with 8 bases that match TRBD2. The V and J ends lost 8 bases and 2 bases, in that order; junction bases with no gene match: 9. Germline V CDR1 and CDR2: MDHEN, SYDVKM. The CDR3 runs 15 residues. The CDR3 region has the DNA TGTGCCAGCTACACCTTAGCGGGGAACACAGATACGCAGTATTTT. Protein product: CASYTLAGNTDTQYF.

The chain joins TRBV6-5 to TRBJ1-5; D is unclear. V lost 6 bases and J lost 6, with 18 bases in between. The CDR3 length is 15 residues. The germline gives CDR1 MNHEY, CDR2 SVGAGI. The CDR3, as DNA: TGTGCCAGCAGCCCCCGAGGAGGGTACGGTCAGCCCCAGCATTTT. Translation gives CASSPRGGYGQPQHF.